This paragraph covers one T cell receptor beta chain sequence. Its specificity is unknown. This specimen comes from a study of cytomegalovirus exposure and HLA in healthy donors. Study conclusions and caveats: The study put some 150 TCR beta chains on its list as cytomegalovirus-associated.

Absent from the records is this donor's CMV serostatus. CDR3 length equals 13 residues. In germline, CDR1 is SGHDT, CDR2 YYEEEE. Trimming took 4 bases from V and 4 from J; bases not matched to a gene: 2. The PCR ran on 60 Vbeta and 13 Jbeta primers. TCRdb's copy holds only in-frame clones and misses some; the assay was immunoSEQ multiplex PCR. The data hold about 150,000 clones, with roughly 77% observed a single time. The genes are TRBV5-6 and TRBJ1-5; TRBD1 matches 7 bases. Material: PBMCs. The TCR comes from a man aged 30 to 45 in good health. CDR3 loop: CASSTGQNQPQHF. CDR3 bases: TGTGCCAGCAGCACGGGACAGAATCAGCCCCAGCATTTT.